What follows are 3 T cell receptor beta chains derived from one specimen sequenced in a study of blood T cell repertoires in COVID-19. Libraries were prepared by immunoSEQ multiplex PCR; TCRdb keeps only in-frame clonotypes and omits some of them. The sample carries roughly 340,000 clones, 70% to 90% recorded once. The sequenced material came from PBMCs or T cells enriched from blood (not recorded which). The receptors come from a man aged 35-49 years in a cohort exposed to, infected with or recovered from COVID-19 (not recorded which).

The chain links TRBV30 to TRBJ1-6; D possibly corresponds to TRBD1 (5 bases). Germline V lookup: CDR1 GTSNPN, CDR2 SVGIG (reference sequence). V was trimmed by 0 bases and J by 10 bases, leaving 13 bases between them. The CDR3 runs to 14 residues. CDR3 DNA: TGTGCCTGGAGTGTCGCAGGGAAGTACTCACCCCTCCACTTT. Protein sequence: CAWSVAGKYSPLHF.

This clone was found once. Other DNA sequences of this sample code for an identical CDR3. The gene calls are TRBV11-2 and TRBJ2-5; possible D gene TRBD1, 6 bases. CDR1 is SGHAT, CDR2 FQNNGV, per germline. V shed 1 base and J shed 1 base, with 7 bases lying between them. The CDR3 runs 14 residues. CDR3 DNA sequence: TGTGCCAGCAGCTTAGTACAGGGCCAAGAGACCCAGTACTTC. Protein: CASSLVQGQETQYF.

The chain has TRBV18 and TRBJ2-3; a possible D gene is TRBD2 (6 bases). This CDR3 spans 14 amino acids. The germline gives CDR1 KGHSH, CDR2 LQKENI. V lost 0 bases, J lost 5 bases, and 9 bases lay in between. Written as DNA, the CDR3 is TGTGCCAGCTCACCACCGGAGGGGATAGATACGCAGTATTTT. It encodes CASSPPEGIDTQYF.